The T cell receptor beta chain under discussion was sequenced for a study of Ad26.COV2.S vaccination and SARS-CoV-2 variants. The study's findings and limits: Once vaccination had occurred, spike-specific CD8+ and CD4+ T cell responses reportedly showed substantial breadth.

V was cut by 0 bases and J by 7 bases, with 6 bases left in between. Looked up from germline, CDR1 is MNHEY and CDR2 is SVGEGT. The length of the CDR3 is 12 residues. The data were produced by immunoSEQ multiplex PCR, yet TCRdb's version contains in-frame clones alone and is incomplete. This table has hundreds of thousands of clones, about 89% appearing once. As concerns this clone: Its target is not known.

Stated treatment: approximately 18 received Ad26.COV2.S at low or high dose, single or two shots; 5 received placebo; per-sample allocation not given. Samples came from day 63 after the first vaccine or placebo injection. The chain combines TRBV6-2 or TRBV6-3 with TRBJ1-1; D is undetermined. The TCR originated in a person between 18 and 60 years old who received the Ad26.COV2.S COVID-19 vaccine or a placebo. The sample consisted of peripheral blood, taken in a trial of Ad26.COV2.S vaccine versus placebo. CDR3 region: CASSYSSLEAFF. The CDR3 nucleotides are TGTGCCAGCAGTTACTCGTCTCTTGAAGCTTTCTTT.